This T cell receptor beta chain appears in the sequencing data of a study of CD8 T cells in ankylosing spondylitis (TCRdb year 2017). Regarding the study in general: The study profiled T cell receptor beta repertoires in healthy donors and ankylosing spondylitis patients to find disease-linked TCR variants. In total, the full study cohort was made up of 110 or so healthy donors and 25 to 30 ankylosing spondylitis patients. Peripheral blood was sampled, and synovial fluid was additionally collected from ankylosing spondylitis patients.

Reading from cysteine to phenylalanine, the CDR3 counts 14 amino acids. Of the read, only the CDR3 DNA is kept; its 42 bases are in frame from base 1. V drops 1 base and J drops 2 bases, leaving 11 bases in between. CDR1 and CDR2 are drawn from the germline V gene: SQVTM, ANQGSEA. As to this clonotype: Its antigen is still unknown. One base away there is no much larger clone; base qualities are not given.

Instrument on record: Illumina HiSeq 2500. Quantitative 5'-RACE with molecular barcodes was used to prepare TCR beta libraries. As for how the authors treated the data: A new computational method based on a probabilistic model of VDJ rearrangement was used to identify disease-linked TCR variants. Starting from the raw public reads, TCRdb applied fastp trimming at Q25, assembled clones with MiXCR and retained in-frame beta chains. Rows merge per CDR3 protein into single entries with the most common DNA and genes. These V and J calls are TCRdb output, not the study's own analysis. For this sample there are 300,000 to 400,000 distinct CDR3 sequences; approximately 22% appear just once. In total, the top ten clones hold 13% of the sample. The study at large found these results: Significant enrichment of the disease-linked clones was reported in matched synovial fluid samples from ankylosing spondylitis patients. A TCR beta motif of 8 or 9 highly homologous amino acid variants appeared characteristic of blood from ankylosing spondylitis patients. Some motif variants were previously reported in synovial fluid and blood of reactive arthritis patients, suggesting common disease-initiation mechanisms. The disease-linked clones showed a CD8+ phenotype and occurred at relatively low frequencies in peripheral blood.

This receptor was taken from a male donor with ankylosing spondylitis or in good health (not recorded which). The sample comprised blood, either unsorted or a sorted T cell fraction (not recorded which). Recombination connected TRBV29-1 to TRBJ2-5; TRBD2 is a weak D gene call, 6 bases matching. The bases are TGCAGCGTTGAAGTATGGGGACTGCAAGAGACCCAGTACTTC. Its coded protein is CSVEVWGLQETQYF.